This is a list of T cell receptor beta chains from one sample in a study of T-cell reconstitution after alpha-beta-depleted transplantation in children. TCRdb re-analysed the PCR reads in MiXCR, keeping a single row per CDR3 protein. The sample lists 80,000 or so distinct CDR3 sequences, roughly an eighth occurring once. Here the sequenced sample was PBMCs, mostly from graft donor cells, taken 180 days after TCRalphabeta/CD19-depleted stem cell transplant. Every receptor here comes from a male patient between 2 and 15 years old who had a stem cell transplant for acute lymphoblastic leukemia, so the T cells may come from the graft donor. Both conserved end residues are part of each CDR3. A D gene is named only where the DNA matches it firmly. The listing skips clone size in some rows; elsewhere it reads once, few, many or a size class.

V	J	D	size	CDR3	DNA
TRBV7-6	TRBJ1-5	TRBD1	NA	CASSQGTGGNQPQHF	TGTGCCAGCAGCCAAGGAACAGGGGGCAATCAGCCCCAGCATTTT
TRBV29-1	TRBJ2-7	TRBD1	few	CSVAGGEMYEQYF	TGCAGCGTTGCAGGGGGCGAGATGTACGAGCAGTACTTC
TRBV2	TRBJ1-5	TRBD1	NA	CASSGDRVPSQPQHF	TGTGCCAGCAGCGGGGACAGGGTTCCTAGTCAGCCCCAGCATTTT
TRBV5-1	TRBJ2-2	NA	NA	CASSSGTSNTGELFF	TGCGCCAGCAGCTCCGGGACTTCGAACACCGGGGAGCTGTTTTTT
TRBV6-1	TRBJ2-2	TRBD2	few	CASSPERLAGTRELFF	TGTGCCAGCAGTCCCGAACGACTAGCGGGGACCAGGGAGCTGTTTTTT
TRBV5-6	TRBJ1-5	NA	few	CASSRGRGKGQPQHF	TGTGCCAGCAGCCGCGGGCGGGGCAAGGGTCAGCCCCAGCATTTT
TRBV5-1	TRBJ2-1	TRBD2	NA	CASSLRTSTNSYNEQFF	TGCGCCAGCAGCTTACGGACTAGCACTAACTCCTACAATGAGCAGTTCTTC
TRBV6-5	TRBJ1-5	TRBD1	few	CASSYSRQGQSPQHF	TGTGCCAGCAGTTACTCGAGACAGGGCCAATCGCCCCAGCATTTT
TRBV20-1	TRBJ2-3	TRBD2	NA	CSARDPRAGASTDTQYF	TGCAGTGCTAGAGACCCCCGAGCGGGGGCTAGCACAGATACGCAGTATTTT
TRBV5-8	TRBJ1-1	NA	NA	CASSSWSTVGRTEAFF	TGTGCCAGCAGCTCTTGGAGTACCGTGGGGAGAACTGAAGCTTTCTTT
TRBV7-8	TRBJ1-6	NA	few	CASSLVGHNSPLHF	TGTGCCAGCAGCTTAGTAGGGCACAATTCACCCCTCCACTTT